This T cell receptor (beta chain) was captured in a study of low-dose radiotherapy and immunotherapy resistance in tumors. This clonotype came up many times. The sample's time point: before trial treatment. Both TCRalpha and TCRbeta chains were reverse transcribed with V-gene-specific primers. Using a constant-region primer together with a V-primer adapter, TCRs were subjected to around 20 PCR cycles of amplification. TCRdb fed the reads into MiXCR, producing one record per CDR3 protein. The sample lists some 85,000 distinct CDR3 sequences, approximately 17% occurring once. V was cut by 4 bases and J by 4 bases, with 14 bases left in between. The CDR3 is 14 residues long. From germline, CDR1 is SGHRS and CDR2 YFSETQ.

The material sequenced was PBMCs, taken before treatment. The receptor was isolated from a male donor with prostate cancer. This chain uses TRBV5-1 with TRBJ1-1; D is possibly TRBD1 (5 bases). This CDR3 reads CASSQGDTGTEAFF. CDR3 DNA sequence: TGCGCCAGCAGCCAGGGTGACACGGGCACTGAAGCTTTCTTT.